The 9 T cell receptor beta chains given below trace back to one sample, sequenced in a study of blood T cell repertoires in COVID-19. This table comes from immunoSEQ multiplex PCR, and its TCRdb copy is limited to in-frame clones, with some not included. There are about 400,000 clones in the sample; 80% to 90% occur only once, and about 4.5% lies in the top ten. Specimen: peripheral blood. These receptors all stem from a woman between 25 and 40 years old with acute or convalescent COVID-19.

The J gene is TRBJ1-5, the V gene TRBV28, with D perhaps matching TRBD1 (6 bases). Germline V gene data show CDR1 as MDHEN and CDR2 as SYDVKM. This CDR3 comprises 16 residues. Between the trimmed V and J ends, which lost 4 bases and 0 bases, there was a span of 13 bases. CDR3 sequence (DNA): TGTGCCAGCAGTTCGCTAACAGGGTATAGCAATCAGCCCCAGCATTTT. Translating gives CASSSLTGYSNQPQHF.

The chain recombines TRBV28 with TRBJ2-7, with D maybe TRBD2 (6 bases). V was cut by 4 bases and J by 0 bases, with 16 bases left in between. The CDR3 extends over 16 amino acids. Germline V lookup: CDR1 MDHEN, CDR2 SYDVKM. The CDR3 protein is CASSSKGLRVSYEQYF. In DNA form, the CDR3 reads TGTGCCAGCAGTTCAAAGGGACTCCGAGTCTCCTACGAGCAGTACTTC.

The chain carries TRBV3-1 (or the pseudogene TRBV3-2) and TRBJ2-7, with TRBD1 identical over 7 bases. Germline V gene sequence: CDR1 LGHDT, CDR2 YNNKEL (reference sequence). The junction had 5 bases not matched to a gene; V was cut back by 3 bases and J by 0 bases. CDR3 size: 15 residues. This chain's CDR3 is CASSQTGQSSYEQYF. CDR3 nucleotide sequence: TGTGCCAGCAGCCAGACGGGACAGAGCTCCTACGAGCAGTACTTC.

The chain employs TRBV5-1 and TRBJ2-5; 10 bases match TRBD2. The CDR3 is 16 amino acids. Trimming at V came to 0 bases and at J to 4 bases, leaving 6 bases not matched to a gene. CDR1 is SGHRS, CDR2 YFSETQ, per germline. The CDR3 coding sequence is TGCGCCAGCAGCTTGGCCCAGCGGGGGGGCCTAGAGACCCAGTACTTC. It yields the protein CASSLAQRGGLETQYF.

The rearrangement links TRBV7-6 to TRBJ2-2, with D perhaps matching TRBD2 (5 bases). In germline, CDR1 is SGHVS, CDR2 FNYEAQ. CDR3 length equals 15 residues. Deletions cut 1 base from V and 4 bases from J, with 10 bases between. The CDR3 loop is CASSLVPRGTGELFF. The CDR3 nucleotides read TGTGCCAGCAGCTTAGTGCCCCGGGGCACCGGGGAGCTGTTTTTT.

This chain connects TRBV5-1 to TRBJ2-7; maybe TRBD1 (6 bases). The V gene lost 4 bases and the J gene lost 2 bases, with 16 bases spanning the gap. The germline V gene has CDR1 SGHRS and CDR2 YFSETQ. The CDR3 loop spans 15 amino acids. CDR3 nucleotides: TGCGCCAGCAGCCCGGAACCGACAGGTACCTACGAGCAGTACTTC. It is translated as CASSPEPTGTYEQYF.

The genes are TRBV21-1 and TRBJ1-2; the table names TRBD1, a call not compared with the DNA. TRBV21-1 is given as a pseudogene. The CDR3 spans 16 residues. CDR3 bases: TGTGCCAGCAGCAAAGGTCCAGGGGGCGATTTCTATGGCTACACCTTC. As protein: CASSKGPGGDFYGYTF.

The chain is built from TRBV21-1 and TRBJ2-3; no DNA check was done on the table's D call, TRBD2. TRBV21-1 is marked as a pseudogene. This CDR3 has 21 residues. CDR3 sequence reads: CASSKRPGTSGGPTDTDTQYF. CDR3 in DNA: TGTGCCAGCAGCAAAAGACCAGGGACTAGCGGGGGGCCCACCGACACAGATACGCAGTATTTT.

This chain joins TRBV2 and TRBJ1-1, with D maybe TRBD1 (6 bases). Germline V gene lookup returns CDR1 SNHLY and CDR2 FYNNEI. Trimming cost V 6 bases and J 1 base, with 15 bases left between them. This CDR3 has 15 residues. The CDR3 DNA is TGTGCCAGCAGGTACAGGGCCCTAAGGAACACTGAAGCTTTCTTT. Protein sequence: CASRYRALRNTEAFF.